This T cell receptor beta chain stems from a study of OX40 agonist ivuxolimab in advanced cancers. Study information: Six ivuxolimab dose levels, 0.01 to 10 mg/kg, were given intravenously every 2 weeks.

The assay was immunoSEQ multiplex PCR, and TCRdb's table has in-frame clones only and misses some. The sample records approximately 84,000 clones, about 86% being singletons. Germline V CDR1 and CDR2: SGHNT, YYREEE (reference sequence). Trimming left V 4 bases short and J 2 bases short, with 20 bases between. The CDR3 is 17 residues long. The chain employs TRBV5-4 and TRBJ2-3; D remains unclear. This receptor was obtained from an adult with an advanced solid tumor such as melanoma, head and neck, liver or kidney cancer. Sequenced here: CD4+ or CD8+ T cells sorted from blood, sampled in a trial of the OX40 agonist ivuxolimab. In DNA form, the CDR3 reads TGTGCCAGCAGCCCACGGTGGATTGTAGCAAACACAGATACGCAGTATTTT. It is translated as CASSPRWIVANTDTQYF.